This TCR beta chain originates from a study of shared clonotypes between healthy human individuals (dated by TCRdb to 2020 to 2022). At the level of the whole study: The cohort included a few men and a couple of women between 18 and 49 years of age. Per donor, three plates each were used for CD4 naive and CD4 memory, two for CD8 naive, and one for CD8 memory. To estimate repertoire size and how much clonotypes are shared between individuals, the study performed deep sequencing of blood TCR repertoires from roughly five healthy adults. To increase sequencing depth and limit assay-specific biases, different laboratories used diverse techniques to prepare libraries and sequence TCR repertoires. Per donor, leukapheresis produced somewhere between about 0.85 and 8.9 billion PBMCs.

Taken from the germline V gene (reference sequence), the CDR1 and CDR2 loops are SEHNR and FQNEAQ. After removal of 5 bases from V and 7 bases from J, the junction retains 7 bases not matched to a gene. The CDR3 holds 15 amino acids from the cysteine to the phenylalanine. Only the CDR3 DNA stays, 45 bases, in frame from base 1. In regard to this clone: Its antigen target is currently unknown. No quality values exist for individual bases; no much larger clone is one base distant.

Using the deep immunoSEQ assay, TCR CDR3 regions were amplified from genomic DNA by multiplex PCR. Genomic DNA extracted from each cell subset was distributed evenly over all wells of several immunoSEQ 96-well plates, and each plate served as one replicate. For sorted subsets, each replicate PCR was loaded with approximately 190 ng genomic DNA, equivalent to 32,000 or so T cell genomes. Purified libraries were quantified with a Qubit 3.0 fluorometer, sized on a Bioanalyzer 2100, and re-quantified with the KAPA Library Quantification kit. A separate single-read 150-cycle Illumina NextSeq 550 flow cell was used to sequence each immunoSEQ 96-well plate. In the original analysis: Because the immunoSEQ output held only junctional sequences and lacked quality scores, the filtering could not match the filtering applied to full-length reads. Sequences were annotated with PyIR, a Python wrapper for IgBLAST v1.9, using IMGT germline references to assign V/J genes and CDR3. Reads with weak V/J assignments (E-value above 1e-6), missing CDR3, stop codons, out-of-frame junctions, or ambiguous translated residues were removed. V3J clonotypes were defined as sequences sharing the same inferred V gene, J gene, and CDR3 amino acid sequence. The percentage overlap between two repertoires was calculated by dividing the number of shared unique clonotypes by the size of the smaller repertoire. Three approaches were used to assess repertoire richness: RTK rarefaction, the Chao1 estimator, and Recon v2.1 estimates of unobserved clonotypes. For all TCRbeta clonotypes obtained by the gDNA method from four donors, generation probabilities were computed with OLGA. The immuneACCESS repertoire file appears here via TCRdb, limited to in-frame rearrangements. These files lack a portion of the clones; in checked studies, under half of the deficit traces to unresolved V genes, and the cause of the others is not known. The D gene and trimming were derived from the DNA, and the V and J assignments and clone size from that table. The sample table holds over a million clones, of which about 76% were seen once. About 1.5% of the sample rests with the top ten.

Study-wide conclusions, independent of this receptor: Naive subsets generally had larger estimated clonotype richness than memory subsets did. Sharing across several donors was observed for roughly 5.4% of naive CD4, around 3.5% of naive CD8, 2.3% of memory CD4, and roughly 0.4% of memory CD8 clonotypes. Higher generation probabilities were observed for clonotypes shared by all four sorted-subset donors than for non-shared clonotypes. Only blood was sampled, and tissue TCR repertoires likely differ from those in blood. Even with the large sequencing depth, rarefaction of the sorted-subset datasets indicated that sequencing was incomplete. Based on pairwise subsampling, the degree of clonotype sharing among donors was expected to be affected by sequencing depth. The small number of donors limited the genetic and exposure-history diversity represented.

The donors were healthy, HIV-negative adults with no recently reported acute infections or vaccinations. Every donor was a Caucasian adult residing in Nashville, Tennessee, USA. Magnetic negative selection was used to enrich CD4+ T cells, after which naive cells were positively selected on CD45RA and the negative fraction became the memory subset. Blood was obtained by leukapheresis, after which PBMCs were separated by Ficoll-Histopaque density gradient centrifugation and cryopreserved in liquid nitrogen vapor phase. Analytical flow cytometry was used to check the purity and quantity of every magnetically sorted T cell population. Genomic DNA was isolated from every sorted fraction and measured by UV absorbance on a Nanodrop 2000c.

The V gene is TRBV7-9 and the J gene is TRBJ2-1; a stretch of 11 junction bases matches TRBD2. The source material was memory CD4+ T cells sorted from blood. This sample's cell subset or site label indicates: CD45RA-negative fraction. This TCR was sampled from a man between 18 and 29 years old in good health. CDR3 loop: CASSQTSGNFNEQFF. At the DNA level, the sequence is TGTGCCAGCAGCCAGACTAGCGGGAATTTTAATGAGCAGTTCTTC.